The sequence of this T cell receptor (beta chain) was determined in a study of identifying expanded T cells in peripheral blood. Collection occurred without any documented infections or immune events in donors. The V segment lost 3 bases and the J segment 4 bases; nucleotides outside the gene matches: 2. CDR1 and CDR2 from the germline V gene are MDHEN and SYDVKM. CDR3 size: 13 residues. The method was immunoSEQ multiplex PCR; TCRdb's version includes in-frame clones alone and lacks a portion of them. The table has about 100,000 clones, 88% seen once. Broader study findings: Technical replicates showed about 1.2 changed clones; roughly two weeks about 16; four weeks 19. Clone count variance between roughly 2-week samples rose with total template count.

This clone was counted between two and nine times. Its cognate antigen is unknown. Sequencing was performed on blood. The chain carries TRBV28 and TRBJ1-2, with 7 positions matching TRBD1. This sequence originates from a person aged 18 to 70 in good health. CDR3 sequence: CASSFSGGYGYTF. The CDR3 region has the DNA TGTGCCAGCAGTTTCTCAGGGGGCTATGGCTACACCTTC.